The sample holds a few counts of the clone carrying this T cell receptor (beta chain). The antigen is not known. TCRdb re-analysed the 5' RACE reads in MiXCR, keeping a single row per CDR3 protein. The sample has about 55,000 distinct CDR3 sequences, 12% seen once. These data belong to a study of early T cells in non-severe SARS-CoV-2 infection. General study results and limits: Reliance on VDJdb matching favored anti-spike CD8 responses; private and CD4 specificities were missed.

The V gene lost 6 bases and the J gene lost 6 bases, with 11 bases spanning the gap. The CDR3 runs to 12 residues. The germline gives CDR1 LNHDA, CDR2 SQIVND (reference sequence). This TCR was recovered from an adult who was a healthcare worker with PCR-confirmed SARS-CoV-2 infection or an uninfected control (not recorded which). J is TRBJ1-2 and V is TRBV19; weak D call: TRBD1 (5 bases). What was sequenced was whole blood. The CDR3 loop is CASSPATDGYTF. As DNA, the CDR3 is TGTGCCAGTAGCCCCGCGACAGATGGCTACACCTTC.